The rows below give T cell receptor beta chains drawn from one sample of a study of control samples from healthy donors and cancer patients. TCRdb's table, derived via immunoSEQ multiplex PCR, lists solely in-frame clones and lacks some. The profile shows about 150,000 clones, 85% to 90% of them singletons. The sequenced sample consisted of blood. Receptors originate from a young man in good health. CDR3s include the opening cysteine and the closing phenylalanine or tryptophan. The D gene is left open where the match is weak. Some rows mark clone size as missing; the rest say once, few, many or name a class of expanded clone.

j_call d_call v_call clone_size cdr3_aa cdr3_nt
TRBJ2-4 . TRBV4-2 once CASSQDYAHFSKNIQYF TGTGCCAGCAGCCAAGATTACGCCCACTTTAGCAAAAACATTCAGTACTTC
TRBJ2-3 . TRBV2 once CASSQQEISTDTQYF TGTGCCAGCAGTCAACAGGAGATAAGCACAGATACGCAGTATTTT
TRBJ1-6 . TRBV7-2 . CASSLAGVGSPLHF TGTGCCAGCAGCTTAGCGGGGGTGGGGTCACCCCTCCACTTT
TRBJ1-1 . TRBV18 . CASSDSVGQMNTEAFF TGTGCCAGCTCGGATTCAGTCGGACAGATGAACACTGAAGCTTTCTTT
TRBJ2-5 . TRBV24-1 . CATSDLGGEARETQYF TGTGCCACCAGTGATTTAGGGGGGGAGGCGAGGGAGACCCAGTACTTC
TRBJ2-7 . TRBV5-6 . CASSLIAPLSYEQYF TGTGCCAGCAGCCTCATAGCGCCCCTCTCCTACGAGCAGTACTTC
TRBJ2-5 . TRBV27 . CASSLVTGRLETQYF TGTGCCAGCAGTTTGGTAACGGGCCGGTTGGAGACCCAGTACTTC
TRBJ2-2 . TRBV4-1 few CASSQEGGLEGVLGGELFF TGCGCCAGCAGCCAAGAAGGGGGGCTTGAAGGGGTTCTCGGCGGGGAGCTGTTTTTT
TRBJ2-1 TRBD2 TRBV9 . CASSVGRGLATYEQFF TGTGCCAGCAGCGTAGGCAGGGGACTAGCGACCTATGAGCAGTTCTTC
TRBJ1-6 TRBD1 TRBV7-9 . CASSSRQGTHNSPLHF TGTGCCAGCAGTTCAAGACAGGGGACACATAATTCACCCCTCCACTTT
TRBJ2-5 . TRBV7-9 few CASSPPSTGEGETQYF TGTGCCAGCAGCCCACCGAGTACAGGGGAGGGAGAGACCCAGTACTTC
TRBJ2-7 . TRBV5-8 once CASSADRDGYEQYF TGTGCCAGCAGCGCGGACCGGGACGGCTACGAGCAGTACTTC
TRBJ2-1 . TRBV24-1 . CATSDLPGRGNEQFF TGTGCCACCAGTGATTTGCCTGGGCGGGGCAATGAGCAGTTCTTC
TRBJ1-4 . TRBV6-6 . CASRGLQERNEKLFF TGTGCCAGCAGAGGACTACAGGAGCGTAATGAAAAACTGTTTTTT
TRBJ2-1 TRBD1 TRBV5-1 few CASSLVGQGVSNEQFF TGCGCCAGCAGCTTGGTGGGACAGGGAGTTAGCAATGAGCAGTTCTTC
TRBJ2-3 . TRBV7-9 . CASSLAAGYTDTQYF TGTGCCAGCAGCTTAGCTGCAGGTTACACAGATACGCAGTATTTT
TRBJ2-5 TRBD2 TRBV3-1/TRBV3-2 . CASSQGRLAEETQYF TGTGCCAGCAGCCAAGGTCGACTAGCGGAAGAGACCCAGTACTTC
TRBJ2-7 . TRBV19 . CASSRYGAYEQYF TGTGCCAGTAGTAGGTACGGAGCCTACGAGCAGTACTTC
TRBJ2-2 TRBD1 TRBV10-3 . CAISNEGQGTAGELFF TGTGCCATCTCCAATGAGGGACAGGGGACGGCCGGGGAGCTGTTTTTT
TRBJ2-5 . TRBV2 . CASSRQGGGETQYF TGTGCCAGCAGTAGACAGGGAGGGGGAGAGACCCAGTACTTC
TRBJ2-7 . TRBV19 . CASSSRDQTYEQYF TGTGCCAGTAGTAGCCGGGACCAGACATACGAGCAGTACTTC
TRBJ2-2 . TRBV28 . CASSLPGNTGELFF TGTGCCAGCAGTTTACCAGGGAATACCGGGGAGCTGTTTTTT
TRBJ2-7 . TRBV28 . CASTSLRAAGEQYF TGTGCCAGCACTTCCTTACGAGCGGCCGGCGAGCAGTACTTC
TRBJ2-7 TRBD2 TRBV30 once CAWSVGLSGGAYEQYF TGTGCCTGGAGTGTCGGCCTGAGCGGGGGGGCCTACGAGCAGTACTTC
TRBJ2-5 . TRBV5-1 . CASSVRVPGRGETQYF TGCGCCAGCAGCGTCCGGGTCCCCGGGAGAGGAGAGACCCAGTACTTC
TRBJ1-4 . TRBV5-8 . CASSPTGSTNEKLFF TGTGCCAGCAGCCCGACGGGTTCCACTAATGAAAAACTGTTTTTT
TRBJ1-1 . TRBV6-5 . CASRQGKDTEAFF TGTGCCAGCAGGCAAGGGAAAGACACTGAAGCTTTCTTT
TRBJ1-1 . TRBV7-3 . CASSPMGGTEAFF TGTGCCAGCAGCCCGATGGGGGGCACTGAAGCTTTCTTT
TRBJ2-7 . TRBV11-2 . CASSQGTHSYEQYF TGTGCCAGCAGCCAAGGGACGCACTCCTACGAGCAGTACTTC
TRBJ1-1 . TRBV12-3/TRBV12-4 . CASSLDDSEAFF TGTGCCAGCAGTTTAGATGACAGCGAAGCTTTCTTT
TRBJ1-1 TRBD1 TRBV5-1 . CASSLQTAGTEDTEAFF TGCGCCAGCAGCTTACAAACTGCCGGGACAGAGGACACTGAAGCTTTCTTT
TRBJ1-2 . TRBV5-4 few CASSPGRGYTF TGTGCCAGCAGCCCCGGCAGAGGCTACACCTTC
TRBJ1-1 . TRBV11-2 medium-sized CASSLVAGENTEAFF TGTGCCAGCAGCCTCGTCGCAGGAGAGAACACTGAAGCTTTCTTT
TRBJ1-4 . TRBV11-2 . CASSLGGPNEKLFF TGTGCCAGCAGCTTAGGAGGGCCTAATGAAAAACTGTTTTTT
TRBJ2-3 . TRBV6-2/TRBV6-3 once CASSETAQGGTLSASTDTQYF TGTGCCAGCAGCGAAACGGCCCAGGGGGGAACTCTATCCGCTAGCACAGATACGCAGTATTTT
TRBJ2-1 . TRBV27 . CASSWGHEQFF TGTGCCAGCAGTTGGGGCCACGAGCAGTTCTTC
TRBJ2-5 TRBD1 TRBV5-4 . CASSHGPGTENQETQYF TGTGCCAGCAGCCACGGTCCAGGGACAGAGAACCAAGAGACCCAGTACTTC
TRBJ2-7 TRBD1 TRBV11-3 . CASSLDAGGEQYF TGTGCCAGCAGCTTAGATGCAGGGGGCGAGCAGTACTTC
TRBJ2-1 TRBD2 TRBV5-1 once CASSLGLADYNEQFF TGCGCCAGCAGCTTGGGGCTAGCGGACTACAATGAGCAGTTCTTC
TRBJ2-5 . TRBV11-2 . CASSYAPPETQYF TGTGCCAGCAGCTACGCCCCTCCGGAGACCCAGTACTTC
TRBJ2-6 . TRBV10-3 . CAISEKGGGANVLTF TGTGCCATCAGTGAGAAAGGTGGTGGGGCCAACGTCCTGACTTTC
TRBJ1-4 . TRBV6-5 . CASSYSFNEKLFF TGTGCCAGCAGTTACAGCTTTAATGAAAAACTGTTTTTT
TRBJ2-1 . TRBV27 . CASGHYNEQFF TGTGCCAGCGGCCACTACAATGAGCAGTTCTTC
TRBJ2-3 TRBD1 TRBV7-3 few CASSRTGGRDTQYF TGTGCCAGCAGCCGGACAGGGGGAAGAGATACGCAGTATTTT
TRBJ1-2 . TRBV27 . CASSQGNYGYTF TGTGCCAGCAGTCAGGGGAACTATGGCTACACCTTC
TRBJ2-1 TRBD1 TRBV7-2 few CASSSTGGRWNEQFF TGTGCCAGCAGCTCTACAGGGGGGAGATGGAATGAGCAGTTCTTC
TRBJ2-1 TRBD1 TRBV4-2 . CASSQDLRTGVYNEQFF TGTGCCAGCAGCCAAGATCTAAGGACAGGGGTATACAATGAGCAGTTCTTC
TRBJ2-1 TRBD2 TRBV3-1/TRBV3-2 . CASSHSSGGAGEQFF TGTGCCAGCAGTCACTCTAGCGGGGGGGCAGGTGAGCAGTTCTTC